The 30 T cell receptor beta chains below all came from one sample that was sequenced in a study of blood T cells in healthy people across ages. For the second PCR, which ran for about 7 to 12 cycles, a sample-barcoded 5' primer and a J-beta primer mix were used. TCRdb called the 5' RACE reads again in MiXCR, with one record for every CDR3 protein. This table holds fewer than 1,200,000 distinct CDR3 sequences, 20% to 25% found once. The data were also submitted as part of a second study, on T cells of mothers and their children.

The specimen was blood. These receptors were collected from a girl aged 2-10 years in good health.

The chain is built from TRBV3-1 and TRBJ2-2; 9 nucleotides agree with TRBD1. The germline CDR1 and CDR2 sequences are LGHDT and YNNKEL (reference sequence). The CDR3 spans 16 residues. V was clipped by 0 bases and J by 5 bases; unmatched bases: 4. CDR3 nucleotide sequence: TGTGCCAGCAGCCAAGATAGGGGGACAGGGACCGGGGAGCTGTTTTTT. It translates to CASSQDRGTGTGELFF.

In its sample, this clonotype was seen a few times. V usage is TRBV29-1 and J usage is TRBJ1-1; a possible D gene is TRBD1 (5 bases). From germline, CDR1 is SQVTM and CDR2 ANQGSEA. This CDR3 spans 14 amino acids. V was shortened by 2 bases and J by 3 bases, with 13 bases between the two germline ends. DNA of the CDR3: TGCAGCGTTGAATGGGGCCTTGCCGACACTGAAGCTTTCTTT. This sequence encodes CSVEWGLADTEAFF. Full variable domain (rest looked up from reference TRBV29-1 and TRBJ1-1): SAVISQKPSRDICQRGTSLTIQCQVDSQVTMMFWYRQQPGQSLTLIATANQGSEATYESGFVIDKFPISRPNLTFSTLTVSNMSPEDSSIYLCSVEWGLADTEAFFGQGTRLTVV.

The genes are TRBV7-8 and TRBJ2-5; D might be TRBD1 (5 bases). This CDR3 comprises 14 residues. The ends were cut back, 8 bases at V and 7 bases at J, with 20 bases in the middle. Germline V gene data show CDR1 as SGHVS and CDR2 as FQNEAQ. CDR3 nucleotide sequence: TGTGCCAGCCACCGTGGGGCTTATCTCGGGACCCAGTACTTC. Amino acids: CASHRGAYLGTQYF.

The sample holds a few counts of this clonotype. The DNA for the CDR3 is TGTGCCAGCAGTGAAGGCAGAGGAGGAAACACCATATATTTT. This encodes CASSEGRGGNTIYF. The V gene is TRBV2, the J gene TRBJ1-3, with unresolved D. The ends were cut back, 1 base at V and 4 bases at J, with 8 bases in the middle. The CDR3 consists of 14 residues. Germline CDR1 and CDR2: SNHLY and FYNNEI.

This clonotype has just one count. The chain uses TRBV5-5 and TRBJ2-5; D may be TRBD2 (6 bases). This CDR3 spans 18 amino acids. In germline, CDR1 is SGHKS, CDR2 YYEKEE (reference sequence). V lost 4 bases to trimming and J lost 0 bases, with 22 bases between them. This chain's CDR3 is CASSVDLEGLLYQETQYF. The CDR3, as DNA: TGTGCCAGCAGCGTCGATTTAGAGGGACTTCTGTACCAAGAGACCCAGTACTTC. The entire variable domain, with the rest obtained from reference TRBV5-5 and TRBJ2-5, is as follows: DAGVTQSPTHLIKTRGQQVTLRCSPISGHKSVSWYQQVLGQGPQFIFQYYEKEERGRGNFPDRFSARQFPNYSSELNVNALLLGDSALYLCASSVDLEGLLYQETQYFGPGTRLLVL.

This clonotype has only a few counts. The chain combines TRBV29-1 with TRBJ1-2; D gene uncertain. V gave up 5 bases and J gave up 4 bases, with 11 bases separating them. The CDR3 length is 12 residues. Germline CDR1 is SQVTM and CDR2 is ANQGSEA. Here the CDR3 reads CSVLTAFYGYTF. The DNA of the CDR3 is TGCAGCGTTTTAACAGCTTTCTATGGCTACACCTTC.

This clonotype has a handful of counts. V usage is TRBV12-3 or TRBV12-4 and J usage is TRBJ1-1; TRBD1 is a possible D gene (5 bases). This CDR3 is 11 amino acids long. Trimming pared 5 bases from V and 10 bases from J, leaving 11 bases between. The CDR3 loop is CASSGGGRAFF. Here the CDR3 DNA reads TGTGCCAGCAGTGGGGGGGGACGAGCTTTCTTT.

The V gene is TRBV29-1, the J gene TRBJ2-5, with D uncertain. The better agreement between TRBJ2-1 and the DNA end casts doubt on the J call. The CDR3 has 11 residues. CDR1 is SQVTM, CDR2 ANQGSEA, per germline. The CDR3 here is CSVEGHSEQFF. CDR3 sequence (DNA): TGCAGCGTTGAGGGCCACAGTGAGCAGTTCTTC.

CDR3 bases: TGTGCCAGCAGATGGGGCGGGAGTAAGTTGGATACGCAGTATTTT. Translation gives CASRWGGSKLDTQYF. The chain links TRBV6-5 to TRBJ2-3, with 7 bases aligning to TRBD2. The CDR3 loop spans 15 amino acids. Per the germline V gene, CDR1 is MNHEY and CDR2 is SVGAGI. V lost 6 bases, J lost 6 bases, and 12 bases stayed unmatched.

The chain is built from TRBV28 and TRBJ1-2, with D tentatively TRBD1 (5 bases). Between the trimmed V and J ends, which lost 4 bases and 5 bases, there was a span of 11 bases. This CDR3 is built from 13 residues. Germline CDR1 MDHEN, CDR2 SYDVKM. CDR3 DNA: TGTGCCAGCAGTTCGGATCCAGGGTATGGCTACACCTTC. Its translation is CASSSDPGYGYTF.

The DNA of the CDR3 is TGCAGCGTTGAGTCTCCGGGACTAGCGGGAGAGGGGAATGAGCAGTTCTTC. This translates into CSVESPGLAGEGNEQFF. V is TRBV29-1 and J is TRBJ2-1; 14 bases fit TRBD2. Germline CDR1 is SQVTM and CDR2 is ANQGSEA. The CDR3 extends over 17 amino acids. The trim removed 3 bases at V and 7 bases at J, leaving 11 bases unmatched.

V usage is TRBV19 and J usage is TRBJ1-4; unclear D gene. Germline V gene sequence: CDR1 LNHDA, CDR2 SQIVND (reference sequence). The CDR3 is 13 amino acids. V gave up 7 bases and J gave up 8 bases, with 14 bases separating them. In DNA, the CDR3 is TGTGCCAGTAAGCGGAGGTCGATAGAAAAACTGTTTTTT. Translated: CASKRRSIEKLFF.

The sample holds a few counts of this clonotype. J is TRBJ1-5 and V is TRBV12-3 or TRBV12-4, with 7 bases fitting TRBD1. The ends lost 6 bases at V and 7 bases at J; junction bases unmatched: 9. The CDR3 consists of 14 residues. The CDR3 spells CASSYDREGQPQHF. CDR3 nucleotides: TGTGCCAGCAGCTACGACAGGGAAGGACAGCCCCAGCATTTT.

This clonotype has a handful of counts. This sequence may be a read error, since a much larger clone differs from it by one base. The chain combines TRBV28 with TRBJ2-6, with D perhaps TRBD1 (6 bases). The CDR3 consists of 17 residues. Germline CDR1 and CDR2: MDHEN and SYDVKM. The germline V and J ends were trimmed by 6 bases and 2 bases, with 17 bases remaining between them. The CDR3 reads CASRYRDMETGANVLTF. CDR3 nucleotide sequence: TGTGCCAGCAGATACCGGGACATGGAGACTGGGGCCAACGTCCTGACTTTC.

In DNA form, the CDR3 reads TGTGCCAGCACCGGGACAGGGTGGGAGACCCAGTACTTC. This translates into CASTGTGWETQYF. The V and J genes are TRBV2 and TRBJ2-5, with TRBD1 identical over 9 bases. This CDR3 contains 13 residues. Germline lookup yields CDR1 SNHLY and CDR2 FYNNEI. The V gene end was trimmed by 7 bases and the J gene end by 5 bases; junction bases not matched to a gene: 5.

The chain combines TRBV2 with TRBJ2-2; TRBD2 is a possible D gene (5 bases). The CDR3 loop spans 14 amino acids. The V end lost 4 bases, the J end lost 6 bases, and 12 bases lay between the germline ends. Germline loops: CDR1 SNHLY, CDR2 FYNNEI. CDR3 protein: CASSGPYSAGELFF. CDR3 nucleotides: TGTGCCAGCAGTGGCCCCTATAGCGCCGGGGAGCTGTTTTTT.

This clonotype was seen only a few times. V usage is TRBV10-1 and J usage is TRBJ2-5; 7 bases agree with TRBD1. This CDR3 contains 16 residues. Germline lookup yields CDR1 WNHNN and CDR2 SYGVQD (reference sequence). V trimming: 0 bases; J trimming: 3 bases; junction bases outside the gene matches: 7. This CDR3 is CASSESTGNLEETQYF. The CDR3 DNA reads as TGCGCCAGCAGTGAGTCGACAGGGAACTTGGAAGAGACCCAGTACTTC.

The chain recombines TRBV6-1 with TRBJ1-2; D possibly corresponds to TRBD1 (6 bases). V lost 1 base and J lost 6, with 9 bases in between. This CDR3 is 13 amino acids long. Germline CDR1 reads MNHNS; CDR2 reads SASEGT. The CDR3 here is CASSEEGVDGYTF. The CDR3 DNA reads as TGTGCCAGCAGTGAAGAGGGGGTGGATGGCTACACCTTC.

The chain carries TRBV29-1 and TRBJ2-7; D gene ambiguous. This CDR3 region has 11 residues. V dropped 5 bases and J dropped 3 bases, with 8 bases sitting between them. Germline CDR1 reads SQVTM; CDR2 reads ANQGSEA. The CDR3 DNA is TGCAGCGTTAAAGTAAACTACGAGCAGTACTTC. Its translation: CSVKVNYEQYF.

This clonotype occurred once. J is TRBJ1-5 and V is TRBV24-1, with 12 bases matching TRBD1. The CDR3 contains 17 residues. Trimming removed 9 bases from V and 3 bases from J; junction bases left unmatched: 11. From germline, CDR1 is KGHDR and CDR2 SFDVKD. In DNA form, the CDR3 reads TGTGCCACCTCCGGGACAGGGGGCGCTTGGGACAATCAGCCCCAGCATTTT. As protein: CATSGTGGAWDNQPQHF.

This chain joins TRBV7-9 and TRBJ1-1; D unclear. The length of the CDR3 is 15 residues. Germline CDR1 and CDR2: SEHNR and FQNEAQ (reference sequence). V was trimmed by 1 base and J by 1 base, leaving 10 bases between them. The CDR3 region has the DNA TGTGCCAGCAGCTTAGGGTACGGGCAGAACACTGAAGCTTTCTTT. Encoded protein: CASSLGYGQNTEAFF.

This clonotype has just a few counts. This chain connects TRBV7-9 to TRBJ1-2, with a possible D match to TRBD1 (6 bases). V was clipped by 5 bases and J by 4 bases, with 14 bases between them. Germline CDR1 SEHNR, CDR2 FQNEAQ (reference sequence). The CDR3 consists of 14 residues. In DNA form, the CDR3 reads TGTGCCAGCAGCCTAGGGGACACCTTCTATGGCTACACCTTC. Translated, it gives CASSLGDTFYGYTF.

In this sample, this clonotype turned up many times. CDR3 coding DNA: TGTGCTAGCTCCCGTGGGGGAGGTAATGAGCAGTTCTTC. This sequence encodes CASSRGGGNEQFF. V usage is TRBV7-7 and J usage is TRBJ2-1; weak D call: TRBD2 (6 bases). The germline CDR1 and CDR2 sequences are SSHAT and FNYEAQ (reference sequence). The CDR3 is made up of 13 amino acids.

This clonotype occurred a few times. The chain couples TRBV12-3 or TRBV12-4 to TRBJ2-5, with D tentatively TRBD2 (6 bases). TRBJ2-7 matches the DNA end more closely, so the J call is doubtful. CDR3 length equals 14 residues. The CDR3 sequence is CASQRSGRSYEQYF. For the CDR3, the DNA is TGTGCCAGCCAAAGGTCGGGGAGGTCCTACGAGCAGTACTTC.

The chain couples TRBV20-1 to TRBJ1-3; D is ambiguous. Trimming stripped 3 bases from V and 8 bases from J, with 5 bases between. This CDR3 has 10 residues. Germline lookup yields CDR1 DFQATT and CDR2 SNEGSKA (reference sequence). The chain's CDR3 is CSARADTIYF. The DNA of the CDR3 is TGCAGTGCTAGGGCGGACACCATATATTTT.

V and J are TRBV20-1 and TRBJ1-4; weak D call: TRBD1 (5 bases). Trimming removed 4 bases from V and 7 bases from J, with 13 bases in between. This CDR3 has 13 residues. CDR1 and CDR2 from the germline V gene are DFQATT and SNEGSKA (reference sequence). CDR3 protein: CSATSGGGEKLFF. The DNA of the CDR3 is TGCAGTGCTACTTCTGGGGGAGGTGAAAAACTGTTTTTT.

The chain joins TRBV20-1 to TRBJ2-1, with 15 bases fitting TRBD2. The junction had 14 bases not matched to a gene; V was cut back by 6 bases and J by 8 bases. CDR3 length: 17 residues. Per the germline V gene, CDR1 is DFQATT and CDR2 is SNEGSKA (reference sequence). This CDR3 reads CSASRRGGLAGGDEQFF. The DNA for the CDR3 is TGCAGTGCCTCCCGACGAGGCGGACTAGCGGGGGGGGATGAGCAGTTCTTC.

The gene calls are TRBV11-2 and TRBJ2-5; 10 bases align to TRBD2. The assigned J gene may be wrong: the sequence end matches TRBJ2-1 better. The CDR3 contains 16 residues. Germline V lookup: CDR1 SGHAT, CDR2 FQNNGV. The CDR3 is CASSHPTSGINNEQFF. CDR3 bases: TGTGCCAGCAGCCATCCTACTAGCGGGATTAACAATGAGCAGTTCTTC.

The gene calls are TRBV12-3 or TRBV12-4 and TRBJ2-1; D tentatively fits TRBD1 or TRBD2 (6 bases each). This CDR3 contains 15 residues. V was trimmed by 3 bases and J by 10 bases, leaving 19 bases between them. The CDR3 loop reads CASSFSAGDFYEQFF. The CDR3 nucleotides are TGTGCCAGCAGTTTTTCTGCAGGGGACTTCTACGAGCAGTTCTTC.

This clonotype has only a few counts. The chain joins TRBV11-1 to TRBJ2-5; D gene ambiguous. The V end was cut by 2 bases, the J end by 1 base, with 11 bases between. This CDR3 spans 15 amino acids. Germline V gives CDR1 SGHAT, CDR2 FQDESV (reference sequence). CDR3 DNA sequence: TGTGCCAGCAGCTTATTTCACGGGTCCCAAGAGACCCAGTACTTC. Encoded protein: CASSLFHGSQETQYF. The full variable domain, rest sourced from reference TRBV11-1 and TRBJ2-5, is EAEVAQSPRYKITEKSQAVAFWCDPISGHATLYWYRQILGQGPELLVQFQDESVVDDSQLPKDRFSAERLKGVDSTLKIQPAELGDSAMYLCASSLFHGSQETQYFGPGTRLLVL.